One sample yielded the 5 T cell receptor beta chains listed below, sequenced in a study of identifying expanded T cells in peripheral blood (dated by TCRdb to between 2018 and 2021). The library was made by the immunoSEQ multiplex PCR assay. TCRdb retrieved this table from immuneACCESS and kept in-frame rearrangements only. Not all clones are present; in checked studies, unresolved V genes account for under half, and no reason is known for the remainder. This sample holds about 90,000 clones; about 86% were observed only once. Jointly, the top ten make up about 5.6% of the sample. The specimen was blood. The receptors were gathered from a person between 18 and 75 years old in good health.

The gene calls are TRBV25-1 and TRBJ2-5; D possibly corresponds to TRBD1 (6 bases). V was pared by 5 bases and J by 3 bases, with 10 bases between. Germline V gene lookup returns CDR1 MGHDK and CDR2 SYGVNS. The CDR3 contains 13 residues. CDR3 DNA: TGTGCCAGCAGTCAGGGGACAAAAGAGACCCAGTACTTC. This gives the protein CASSQGTKETQYF.

V gene TRBV25-1 combines with J gene TRBJ2-5, with D perhaps TRBD1 (5 bases). The V and J ends lost 2 bases and 5 bases respectively, with 12 bases between them. This CDR3 is 14 amino acids long. Looked up from germline, CDR1 is MGHDK and CDR2 is SYGVNS. The chain's CDR3 is CASSEGPGRETQYF. CDR3 nucleotide sequence: TGTGCCAGCAGTGAAGGACCAGGGCGGGAGACCCAGTACTTC.

V and J are TRBV4-3 and TRBJ2-2, with TRBD1 matching over 7 bases. CDR1 LGHNA and CDR2 YSLEER come from the germline V gene. V lost 0 bases and J lost 3; bases outside the gene matches: 19. The CDR3 loop spans 21 amino acids. The CDR3 is CASSQDYSHPPGGGHTGELFF. CDR3 DNA sequence: TGCGCCAGCAGCCAAGATTACAGCCATCCGCCAGGGGGTGGGCACACCGGGGAGCTGTTTTTT.

This sequence joins TRBV14 and TRBJ1-2; no firm D call. Germline lookup yields CDR1 SGHDN and CDR2 FVKESK. V gave up 3 bases and J gave up 0 bases, with 8 bases separating them. This CDR3 has 14 amino acids. CDR3 coding DNA: TGTGCCAGCAGCCACCGGGTGACTAACTATGGCTACACCTTC. This gives the protein CASSHRVTNYGYTF.

This clone came up a few times. The chain recombines TRBV18 with TRBJ2-2, with TRBD2 identical over 7 bases. V shed 3 bases, J shed 1 base, and the junction held 8 bases outside the gene matches. In germline, CDR1 is KGHSH, CDR2 LQKENI. The CDR3 is 17 residues long. CDR3 coding DNA: TGTGCCAGCTCACCCCGCGGGGGTGGGCTGAACACCGGGGAGCTGTTTTTT. Translation gives CASSPRGGGLNTGELFF.